The clone carrying this TCR beta chain occurred many times. What it binds is not known. Combining a sample-barcoded 5' primer with a J-beta primer mix, a second PCR ran for about 7 to 11 cycles. Each of the cDNA molecules was tagged by a template-switch adaptor with 12 random nucleotides. TCRdb passed the 5' RACE reads through MiXCR, listing each CDR3 protein once. The table has 1.5 million to 2 million distinct CDR3 sequences, 34% seen once; the top ten hold around 11%. V gave up 0 bases and J gave up 7 bases, with 3 bases separating them. The CDR3 extends over 11 amino acids. The V gene's germline CDR1 is MGHRA and CDR2 YSYEKL. The record originates from a study of blood T cells in healthy people across ages. Findings and caveats of the study: Without sorted subsets, naive and antigen-experienced compartments could not be conclusively compared. The study found more naive CD4+ cells and higher diversity in long-lived than aged donors. Significant beta diversity loss was already apparent by age approximately 38, declining roughly linearly.

The V call is TRBV4-1, the J call TRBJ1-2, with unresolved D. Material: blood. The receptor's source is a woman under 40 in good health. The CDR3 sequence is CASSQDRGYTF. The CDR3 bases are TGCGCCAGCAGCCAAGACCGTGGCTACACCTTC.